The 18 T cell receptor beta chains below all came from one sample that was sequenced in a study of patients and donors after allogeneic stem cell transplantation. TCRdb independently ran MiXCR on the RT-PCR reads; one entry per CDR3 protein. The table shows 900,000 to 1,000,000 distinct CDR3 sequences, with roughly 18% occurring only once. The sample taken for sequencing was blood, either unsorted or a sorted T cell fraction (not recorded which). These receptors came from a human donor who was either an allogeneic HSCT recipient or a stem cell or donor lymphocyte infusion donor (not recorded which). It is not recorded whose cells these are; they may come from a transplant donor.

This clonotype was picked up a small number of times. The J gene is TRBJ2-1, the V gene TRBV12-3 or TRBV12-4, with TRBD1 identical over 7 bases. CDR3 length: 13 amino acids. V trimming: 6 bases; J trimming: 6 bases; junction bases outside the gene matches: 5. Here the CDR3 DNA reads TGTGCCAGCAGGACAGGGAAACGCAATGAGCAGTTCTTC. Protein sequence: CASRTGKRNEQFF.

This clonotype occurred a few times. This CDR3 is CASSLALGTAGTEAFF. The CDR3 DNA follows: TGCGCCAGCAGCTTGGCTCTAGGGACAGCGGGGACTGAAGCTTTCTTT. J is TRBJ1-1 and V is TRBV5-1, with 7 bases that match TRBD1. This CDR3 spans 16 amino acids. The ends lost 0 bases at V and 5 bases at J; junction bases unmatched: 10. The germline CDR1 and CDR2 sequences are SGHRS and YFSETQ.

This clonotype was found a few times. The chain has TRBV6-2 or TRBV6-3 and TRBJ2-2; no reliable D call. There are 16 residues in the CDR3. Trimming shortened V by 2 bases and J by 0 bases, and 10 bases separated the two germline ends. Germline CDR1 reads MNHEY; CDR2 reads SVGEGT. CDR3 loop: CASSYPSSSNTGELFF. The CDR3 nucleotides read TGTGCCAGCAGTTACCCCAGTTCCTCGAACACCGGGGAGCTGTTTTTT.

About this clonotype itself: This may be a read error, as it is one base from a much larger clone. The rearrangement links TRBV7-3 to TRBJ2-1, with 9 nucleotides matching TRBD2. Germline V lookup: CDR1 SGHTA, CDR2 FQGTGA. V lost 5 bases and J lost 6; bases outside the gene matches: 5. This CDR3 contains 14 residues. The CDR3 region is CASSPSGMGNEQFF. CDR3 sequence (DNA): TGTGCCAGCAGCCCTAGCGGGATGGGCAATGAGCAGTTCTTC.

This clonotype appeared a few times. The genes are TRBV12-3 or TRBV12-4 and TRBJ2-2, with TRBD2 identical over 12 bases. Trimming took 3 bases from V and 6 from J; bases not matched to a gene: 5. The CDR3 totals 16 residues. The CDR3 DNA is TGTGCCAGCAGTTTTCTAGCGGGGGGGCTACCCGGGGAGCTGTTTTTT. It specifies CASSFLAGGLPGELFF.

In its sample, this clonotype was seen a few times. The rearrangement joins TRBV20-1 to TRBJ2-1, with TRBD2 matching over 10 bases. CDR3 length: 17 residues. V trimming: 6 bases; J trimming: 4 bases; junction bases outside the gene matches: 15. Germline V gives CDR1 DFQATT, CDR2 SNEGSKA (reference sequence). CDR3 nucleotide sequence: TGCAGTGCGCCTCCCCCATCACTAGCGGGATTATACAATGAGCAGTTCTTC. Translation gives CSAPPPSLAGLYNEQFF.

In this sample, this clonotype turned up a few times. CDR3 sequence: CASGPVTGGEQYF. In nucleotides, the CDR3 is TGTGCTAGTGGTCCCGTCACAGGGGGCGAGCAGTACTTC. The chain carries TRBV12-5 and TRBJ2-7, with 8 bases matching TRBD1. The CDR3 sequence is 13 residues long. V was clipped by 5 bases and J by 6 bases; unmatched bases: 6. Per germline, CDR1 LGHNT and CDR2 FRNRAP.

This clonotype has only a few counts. The chain has TRBV29-1 and TRBJ2-7; 8 nucleotides match TRBD1. The J segment lost 9 bases and the V segment lost 6 bases, leaving 13 bases of the junction unmatched. The CDR3 is 13 amino acids. Germline CDR1 SQVTM, CDR2 ANQGSEA. The CDR3 spells CSVMSGQGGGQYF. The DNA of the CDR3 is TGCAGCGTAATGAGCGGACAGGGTGGAGGGCAGTACTTC.

At least ten counts were recorded for this clonotype. The genes are TRBV10-3 and TRBJ2-2; D may be TRBD2 (6 bases). V shed 5 bases and J shed 1 base, with 8 bases lying between them. Per the germline V gene, CDR1 is ENHRY and CDR2 is SYGVKD. CDR3 length: 14 residues. CDR3 loop: CAISPAGNTGELFF. The CDR3 DNA is TGTGCCATCAGTCCAGCGGGGAACACCGGGGAGCTGTTTTTT.

The J gene is TRBJ1-2, the V gene TRBV12-3 or TRBV12-4; perhaps TRBD1 as D (5 bases). CDR3 length: 14 residues. Trimming took off 5 bases at V and 4 bases at J, with 14 bases between the two ends. The CDR3 here is CASSIRQSFYGYTF. CDR3 coding DNA: TGTGCCAGCAGTATTCGACAGTCCTTCTATGGCTACACCTTC.

J is TRBJ1-4 and V is TRBV7-9; D is possibly TRBD1 (5 bases). Germline CDR1 and CDR2: SEHNR and FQNEAQ (reference sequence). Trimming shortened V by 5 bases and J by 3 bases, and 13 bases separated the two germline ends. There are 15 residues in the CDR3. The chain's CDR3 is CASSVGQAPNEKLFF. The CDR3 DNA reads as TGTGCCAGCAGCGTGGGGCAGGCCCCTAATGAAAAACTGTTTTTT.

The chain uses TRBV9 and TRBJ1-4; the D gene is possibly TRBD1 (6 bases). Germline values: CDR1 SGDLS, CDR2 YYNGEE. V was shortened by 4 bases and J by 3 bases, with 13 bases between the two germline ends. The CDR3 runs to 15 residues. The CDR3, as DNA: TGTGCCAGCAGCCTCAGGGGTAGACCTAATGAAAAACTGTTTTTT. It encodes CASSLRGRPNEKLFF.

The V gene is TRBV30, the J gene TRBJ1-1; D is unclear. The CDR3 runs to 10 residues. Germline assignment: CDR1 GTSNPN and CDR2 SVGIG (reference sequence). Trimming took off 1 base at V and 7 bases at J, with 4 bases between the two ends. In DNA form, the CDR3 reads TGTGCCTGGAGTGAGATTGAAGCTTTCTTT. Translated, it gives CAWSEIEAFF.

This chain uses TRBV7-2 with TRBJ2-7; D gene unclear. CDR3 length equals 13 residues. Trimming pared 3 bases from V and 12 bases from J, leaving 18 bases between. CDR1 SGHTA and CDR2 FQGNSA come from the germline V gene. The CDR3: CASSLVGRVGPYF. Written as DNA, the CDR3 is TGTGCCAGCAGCTTGGTCGGCAGAGTTGGGCCGTACTTC.

Notes on this clonotype: The germline gene is not matched at one end of the junction; a read error may be the cause. The chain combines TRBV20-1 with TRBJ2-3; 9 nucleotides match TRBD2. CDR1 is DFQATT and CDR2 is SNEGSKA in the germline V gene (reference sequence). CDR3 length: 17 residues. This chain's CDR3 is CSARDRRAGGPTDTQDF. DNA of the CDR3: TGCAGTGCTAGAGATAGGCGGGCGGGGGGGCCGACAGATACGCAGGATTTT.

This chain joins TRBV11-2 and TRBJ1-5; D may be TRBD1 (6 bases). The CDR3 sequence is 16 residues long. V lost 3 bases to trimming and J lost 5 bases, with 17 bases between them. Looked up from germline, CDR1 is SGHAT and CDR2 is FQNNGV. CDR3 residues: CASSLGWGARDQPQHF. CDR3 DNA: TGTGCCAGCAGCTTGGGCTGGGGGGCGCGGGATCAGCCCCAGCATTTT.

Only a few counts were recorded for this clonotype. The chain is built from TRBV6-5 and TRBJ2-7, with a weak D call TRBD1 (6 bases). The CDR3 has 15 residues. Trimming cost V 0 bases and J 1 base, with 10 bases left between them. Germline V gene lookup returns CDR1 MNHEY and CDR2 SVGAGI. DNA for the CDR3: TGTGCCAGCAGTTACTCCAGGGGTCGGTCCTACGAGCAGTACTTC. It translates to CASSYSRGRSYEQYF.

The chain couples TRBV6-1 to TRBJ1-1; 9 bases are shared with TRBD1. Germline V lookup: CDR1 MNHNS, CDR2 SASEGT. J gave up 1 base and V 5 bases, and 5 bases lay outside the gene matches. The CDR3 spans 15 residues. CDR3 bases: TGTGCCAGCAGTATACAGGGGGCTCGGAACACTGAAGCTTTCTTT. Translation: CASSIQGARNTEAFF.